This TCR beta chain was observed in a study of cytomegalovirus exposure and HLA in healthy donors (dated by TCRdb to the late 2010s). Regarding the research as a whole: According to an earlier analysis of around 600 of the donors, about 179 million T cells yielded some 110 million unique TCR beta sequences and around 280 Gb of sequence data. To predict cytomegalovirus infection status, the study brought together high-throughput TCR immunosequencing, statistical association of individual TCRs with disease status, and machine learning. The study aimed to test whether cataloging public T cell receptors could reveal signatures of past pathogen exposure. Alongside the repertoire data, information on donor age, sex, ethnicity and CMV serostatus was compiled. In an earlier analysis of roughly 600 of the donors, high-throughput TCR beta sequencing was used to judge whether each TCR beta V gene segment behaved as functional or pseudogenic. Rather than using new phenotypic data, the later analysis identified candidate immune exposures from TCR beta sequences and from how often those sequences occurred across donors. The number of donors typed differed by locus, with about 629-630 for A, B, C, DRB1 and DQB1, around 520 for DQA1, over 600 for DPA1, and approximately 470 for DPB1. Every repertoire in the discovery cohort had been generated on one and the same sequencing platform. Of the roughly 400 genotyped donors, less than 90% were placed in the genetic ancestry cluster associated with self-reported Caucasian donors. In a later analysis, previously published TCR beta repertoires from more than 500 donors were re-analyzed and high-resolution HLA genotyping was added so that TCR occurrence patterns could be studied. A later genetic analysis took genome-wide SNP genotypes for about three fifths of the 666 donors and used that subset as a discovery cohort. Both class I and class II loci were covered by HLA typing, at four-digit resolution. An early release that covered about 600 HLA-typed donors contained 300 to 350 gigabases of sequencing data and tens of millions of unique TCR sequences. Roughly five DR-DQ haplotypes were treated as single units for association and clustering because of strong linkage in the cohort. Among about 360 genotyped donors of the cohort, an average of 235,054 unique TCR beta nucleotide sequences were sequenced per donor, around 20% of them non-productive. In addition to the first cohort of about 650 subjects, a separate validation cohort of approximately 120 different subjects was used. Using immunosequencing, the study profiled T cell repertoires from approximately 700 subjects and related those repertoires to cytomegalovirus serostatus. General conclusions and limits of the study: Roughly 15 rarely observed V segments, including chromosome 9 orphons, were excluded from the earlier analysis of about 610 of the donors because counts were too low. According to a later genetic analysis, donors in an Asian-associated ancestry cluster had fewer N-insertions in productive TCRs than the roughly 700-donor mean. In an earlier analysis of approximately 590 of the donors, most TCR beta V segments appeared in productive rearrangements about 90% or about 30% of the time, broadly matching IMGT annotations. According to a later analysis, TCR association rates differed among HLA loci, with DRB1 alleles showing the most associated TCRs and HLA-C alleles showing the fewest. Because HLA typing was missing for some donors at each locus, association tests included only the typed subset. Immune exposure information for the cohort was limited to CMV serostatus. A later analysis found that HLA-associated TCR beta chains were more clonally expanded and had lower generation probabilities than equally common non-associated chains. Assigning TCR associations to individual alleles was difficult when HLA alleles, especially DR and DQ, strongly co-occurred. Linkage disequilibrium might explain the correlated functional status among segregating V segments, but an unknown experimental factor could not be excluded. Most TCR sequences were seen in very few donors, while some public TCRs were found in many individuals. In the study, some 180 TCR beta chains were listed as associated with cytomegalovirus. A cluster of highly shared sequence variants was judged likely to be a technical artifact of the sequencing pipeline. V-gene and J-gene trimming of TCR beta chains was associated with a missense DCLRE1C variant in a later genetic analysis, and the association was replicated in an independent cohort. A further reported finding was that TCR beta sequences accurately predicted the HLA-A and HLA-B alleles for most subjects in the first cohort. The classifier was reported to diagnose cytomegalovirus status with high specificity and sensitivity in both the original and validation cohorts. Because the 87-base-pair reads could not distinguish some IMGT-functional V segments, including TRBV6-2 and TRBV6-3, those segments were excluded. Three of the identified cytomegalovirus-associated TCR beta chains were confirmed in vitro to be specific for cytomegalovirus antigens. According to a later analysis, most CMV-associated TCR beta chains appeared to be HLA-restricted, and the HLA associations seemed to be driven largely by CMV exposure. In a later analysis, around 17,000 TCR beta sequences were associated with specific HLA alleles at a false discovery rate of 0.05. The authors suggested that the approach could potentially be generalized to other disease states and immunological phenotypes. In this cohort, only TCR beta chains were sequenced, and detectable features were limited by the absence of alpha or paired-chain data. Several of the top co-occurrence clusters appeared to be linked to parvovirus B19, influenza, CMV and Epstein-Barr virus, according to a later analysis. The presence/absence analyses assumed that sequencing depth was roughly uniform across donors, and that assumption may not be true.

The junction shows trimming of 3 bases on V and 2 bases on J, plus 16 bases between the germline ends. CDR1 and CDR2, per the germline V gene, are SQVTM and ANQGSEA. The CDR3 runs 16 residues from the cysteine to the phenylalanine. The kept DNA is CDR3 alone, 48 bases in frame from the first base. In total, 666 healthy bone marrow donors made up the cohort. Cohort members were all nominally healthy when sampled, although unrecorded immune exposures were likely present. The donor tested CMV seronegative, placing the donor among the roughly 350 seronegative members of the cohort. A peripheral blood sample was provided by each donor, and peripheral blood mononuclear cells were used for TCR beta sequencing. Genomic DNA extraction from the blood cell samples was performed with the Qiagen DNeasy Blood Extraction Kit. The library was built by means of the immunoSEQ multiplex PCR assay. For the multiplex PCR, a mixture combining 60 forward primers for TCR Vbeta segments and 13 reverse primers for TCR Jbeta segments was used. A multiplex PCR assay on genomic DNA amplified the CDR3 region of rearranged TCR beta genes. Amplified TCR beta libraries were sequenced as 87-base-pair reads on the Illumina HiSeq System. Regarding the original processing steps: A later analysis counted tens of millions of unique TCR beta chains across the 666 repertoires, and roughly 10 million of these chains were shared by at least two donors. To remove PCR and sequencing errors, raw reads were error-corrected and collapsed into unique sequences using a nearest-neighbor algorithm that merged closely related sequences. To assign V, D and J gene segments, CDR3 sequences were aligned to IMGT reference sequences. For a sequence to be retained, a match of at least six nucleotides was required to both a V gene segment and a J gene segment. Rearrangements were classified as productive when the CDR3 lacked stop codons and remained in frame with V and J, and all other rearrangements were classified as non-productive. CDR3 was defined according to IMGT convention as the region running from the second conserved V-encoded cysteine to the conserved J-encoded phenylalanine. The earlier analysis of 500 to 600 of the donors excluded sequences that lacked an unambiguous match to a single V gene segment. In an earlier analysis of roughly 500 of the donors, V segments were called functional above 56.7% productive rearrangements and were called segregating when the between-donor standard deviation exceeded 5%. A statistical classification framework was developed to diagnose cytomegalovirus status using the catalog of TCR beta chain sequences. In a later analysis, V and J genes were assigned by comparing TCR nucleotide sequences against IMGT/GENE-DB human TR gene sequences. In a later analysis, CDR3 sequences and most-parsimonious VDJ recombination scenarios were assigned using the TCRdist pipeline. In a later analysis, each TCR beta chain was defined by its CDR3 amino acid sequence together with its V-gene family, and reads lacking a unique V-gene family were excluded. A later analysis removed 500 to 600 highly shared, low-generation-probability nucleotide sequences to deal with suspected cross-contamination and a sequencing artifact. A later analysis calculated a clonal expansion index for each public chain from normalized within-repertoire ranks of inferred template counts. In a later analysis, generation probabilities were computed using a VDJ recombination model fitted to out-of-frame rearrangements, and the results were checked against IGoR. A later analysis scored TCR-TCR, TCR-HLA and TCR-CMV co-occurrence with hypergeometric tests, applying a repertoire-size bias correction to TCR pairs. A later analysis estimated false discovery rates by permuting HLA or CMV assignments 20 times. In a later analysis, co-occurring TCRs were grouped with DBSCAN, and TCRdist sequence similarity was added when clustering was performed within HLA-allele-positive subsets. Repertoires with fewer than 30,000 or more than 120,000 public chains, plus five repertoires with anomalous nucleotide sharing, were excluded from co-occurrence clustering. This is the immuneACCESS table as TCRdb keeps it, with only in-frame sequences that have V and J called. A part of the clones is gone; compared with another copy, unresolved V genes explain less than half, and the rest is unexplained. The DNA gave D and trimming, while V, J and clone size come from that table. This sample comprises 150,000 to 200,000 clones, around four fifths of them detected only once. The ten largest clones represent about 1.3% of the sample.

With regard to this clone: The antigen it recognizes is unknown. Base qualities are missing; no much larger clone stands one base away.

The specimen sequenced was PBMCs. The receptor was isolated from a man aged 30-40 years in good health and CMV-seronegative. The chain joins TRBV29-1 to TRBJ2-2; a tentative D match to TRBD1 spans 7 bases. Here the CDR3 is given as CSVDAGTAFNTGELFF. The DNA is TGCAGCGTTGACGCGGGGACAGCTTTTAACACCGGGGAGCTGTTTTTT.